A single sample gave rise to the 31 T cell receptor beta chains below, sequenced in a study of cytomegalovirus exposure and HLA in healthy donors. Here immunoSEQ multiplex PCR was the method, and the copy in TCRdb shows in-frame clones only, minus some. The data hold about 140,000 clones, with approximately 86% observed a single time. The sequencing sample was made of PBMCs. The source of these receptors is a woman under 30 in good health and CMV-seropositive.

A few counts support this clone. J is TRBJ2-7 and V is TRBV4-2, with 9 positions matching TRBD2. The CDR3 has 16 residues. V gave up 0 bases and J gave up 3 bases; unmatched junction bases: 6. CDR1 LGHNA and CDR2 YNFKEQ come from the germline V gene. The DNA of the CDR3 is TGTGCCAGCAGCCAAGATTCCAGCGGGAGGAGCTACGAGCAGTACTTC. Amino acids: CASSQDSSGRSYEQYF.

This chain connects TRBV2 to TRBJ1-2, with D perhaps TRBD1 (5 bases). The CDR3 runs to 16 residues. Looked up from germline, CDR1 is SNHLY and CDR2 is FYNNEI. V was shortened by 3 bases and J by 7 bases, with 21 bases between the two germline ends. CDR3 bases: TGTGCCAGCAGTGAGGCGGGACGAACGACCCTGCGTGGCTACACCTTC. Translating it yields CASSEAGRTTLRGYTF.

The chain joins TRBV28 to TRBJ2-1, with 10 bases matching TRBD2. The CDR3 runs to 15 residues. In germline, CDR1 is MDHEN, CDR2 SYDVKM. The V and J ends lost 2 bases and 4 bases, in that order; junction bases with no gene match: 2. The CDR3 DNA is TGTGCCAGCAGTTTAAGACTAGCGGGTTACAATGAGCAGTTCTTC. As protein: CASSLRLAGYNEQFF.

The chain carries TRBV7-2 and TRBJ1-2; 9 nucleotides agree with TRBD1. CDR3 length: 13 residues. Germline CDR1 is SGHTA and CDR2 is FQGNSA. The trim removed 4 bases at V and 8 bases at J, leaving 5 bases unmatched. For the CDR3, the DNA is TGTGCCAGCAGCTCCCGGACAGGGGAGGGCTACACCTTC. This translates into CASSSRTGEGYTF.

The rearrangement uses TRBV2 and TRBJ2-1; 11 nucleotides match TRBD2. The CDR3 runs to 17 residues. Looked up from germline, CDR1 is SNHLY and CDR2 is FYNNEI. Trimming removed 1 base from V and 1 base from J; junction bases left unmatched: 3. CDR3 sequence reads: CASSEGLAGRSYNEQFF. The CDR3 nucleotides read TGTGCCAGCAGTGAAGGACTAGCGGGACGATCCTACAATGAGCAGTTCTTC.

This chain uses TRBV27 with TRBJ2-1; 9 bases fit TRBD2. The CDR3 sequence is 17 residues long. Germline V gives CDR1 MNHEY, CDR2 SMNVEV (reference sequence). Trimming cost V 2 bases and J 4 bases; bases outside gene matches: 9. The CDR3 protein is CASSLPWREGMYNEQFF. CDR3 in DNA: TGTGCCAGCAGTTTACCATGGCGGGAGGGGATGTACAATGAGCAGTTCTTC.

The chain links TRBV6-1 to TRBJ2-3; D not resolved. The germline gives CDR1 MNHNS, CDR2 SASEGT. The germline V and J ends were trimmed by 2 bases and 4 bases, with 16 bases remaining between them. The CDR3 extends over 16 amino acids. Written as DNA, the CDR3 is TGTGCCAGCAGTGAAATGCCCTCGACTCCGCCAGATACGCAGTATTTT. It yields the protein CASSEMPSTPPDTQYF.

The V gene is TRBV4-2, the J gene TRBJ2-3; 13 bases align to TRBD2. CDR3 length: 15 residues. V lost 3 bases, J lost 3 bases, and 0 bases stayed unmatched. Germline V lookup: CDR1 LGHNA, CDR2 YNFKEQ. CDR3 protein: CASSQGLAGTDTQYF. In nucleotides, the CDR3 is TGTGCCAGCAGCCAGGGACTAGCGGGAACAGATACGCAGTATTTT.

The chain uses TRBV30 and TRBJ1-4, with TRBD1 identical over 8 bases. Germline V lookup: CDR1 GTSNPN, CDR2 SVGIG (reference sequence). The CDR3 is made up of 14 amino acids. V was pared by 0 bases and J by 7 bases, with 4 bases of the junction left unmatched. The CDR3 region has the DNA TGTGCCTGGAGTGTGCAGGGGGCCGGTGAAAAACTGTTTTTT. Translating it yields CAWSVQGAGEKLFF.

The J gene is TRBJ2-7, the V gene TRBV6-5; D might be TRBD1 (6 bases). The V gene's germline CDR1 is MNHEY and CDR2 SVGAGI. V gave up 2 bases and J gave up 4 bases, with 15 bases separating them. The CDR3 contains 15 residues. The CDR3 is CASSYGAGVQYEQYF. CDR3 coding DNA: TGTGCCAGCAGTTACGGGGCAGGGGTTCAATACGAGCAGTACTTC.

This chain links TRBV5-6 with TRBJ2-2; D unclear. The CDR3 extends over 14 amino acids. From germline, CDR1 is SGHDT and CDR2 YYEEEE. V was clipped by 1 base and J by 0 bases, with 4 bases between them. The CDR3 sequence: CASSLLSNTGELFF. Written as DNA, the CDR3 is TGTGCCAGCAGCTTGTTATCGAACACCGGGGAGCTGTTTTTT.

The table lists this clone with a count of one. CDR3 nucleotide sequence: TGTGCCAGCAGCAAAGGATCGGACAGGGAAAGAAACACCATATATTTT. Amino acids: CASSKGSDRERNTIYF. The rearrangement joins TRBV21-1 to TRBJ1-3; the D call of TRBD1 is as the table states it, not checked on the DNA. TRBV21-1 is listed as a pseudogene. The CDR3 extends over 16 amino acids.

The chain uses TRBV30 and TRBJ2-1; D perhaps matches TRBD2 (5 bases). This CDR3 comprises 14 residues. The ends were cut back, 4 bases at V and 7 bases at J, with 17 bases in the middle. Germline V gene lookup returns CDR1 GTSNPN and CDR2 SVGIG (reference sequence). The CDR3 coding sequence is TGTGCCTGGAATCGGTGGGAGAGGGTAAATGAGCAGTTCTTC. The encoded protein is CAWNRWERVNEQFF.

A single count supports this clone. J is TRBJ2-1 and V is TRBV27; 13 nucleotides align to TRBD2. Germline V gene sequence: CDR1 MNHEY, CDR2 SMNVEV (reference sequence). Trimming cost V 6 bases and J 4 bases; bases outside gene matches: 3. The CDR3 runs 15 residues. DNA of the CDR3: TGTGCCAGCAGACTAGCGGGGGGGCTGTACAATGAGCAGTTCTTC. Its translation: CASRLAGGLYNEQFF.

A note on this clone: Within the sample, other DNA sequences also encode this same CDR3. The chain joins TRBV5-6 to TRBJ2-7, with unresolved D. CDR1 SGHDT and CDR2 YYEEEE come from the germline V gene. V lost 3 bases and J lost 0, with 4 bases in between. The CDR3 has 12 amino acids. CDR3 coding DNA: TGTGCCAGCAGCTCGAGCTCCTACGAGCAGTACTTC. Encoded protein: CASSSSSYEQYF.

CDR3 sequence: CASSMGQSYEQYF. The CDR3 DNA reads TGTGCCAGCAGCATGGGACAGTCCTACGAGCAGTACTTC. The chain has TRBV5-4 and TRBJ2-7, with 7 bases aligning to TRBD1. V lost 4 bases and J lost 1; bases outside the gene matches: 2. This CDR3 comprises 13 residues. Germline lookup yields CDR1 SGHNT and CDR2 YYREEE (reference sequence). The variable domain in full, with the rest retrieved from reference TRBV5-4 and TRBJ2-7, is ETGVTQSPTHLIKTRGQQVTLRCSSQSGHNTVSWYQQALGQGPQFIFQYYREEENGRGNFPPRFSGLQFPNYSSELNVNALELDDSALYLCASSMGQSYEQYFGPGTRLTVT.

The J gene is TRBJ2-2, the V gene TRBV2; possibly TRBD2 for D (6 bases). V lost 8 bases to trimming and J lost 4 bases, with 11 bases between them. CDR3 length: 13 amino acids. Germline V gives CDR1 SNHLY, CDR2 FYNNEI. CDR3 bases: TGTGCCAGCCAGACTAGATTCACCGGGGAGCTGTTTTTT. This translates into CASQTRFTGELFF.

This chain connects TRBV30 to TRBJ1-6, with D uncertain. The germline CDR1 and CDR2 sequences are GTSNPN and SVGIG (reference sequence). This CDR3 has 12 amino acids. Trimming took 5 bases from V and 5 from J, leaving 7 bases between them. CDR3 residues: CAWHPNNSPLHF. In DNA form, the CDR3 reads TGTGCCTGGCATCCCAATAATTCACCCCTCCACTTT. Variable domain in full (rest from reference TRBV30 and TRBJ1-6): SQTIHQWPATLVQPVGSPLSLECTVEGTSNPNLYWYRQAAGRGLQLLFYSVGIGQISSEVPQNLSASRPQDRQFILSSKKLLLSDSGFYLCAWHPNNSPLHFGNGTRLTVT.

The chain employs TRBV28 and TRBJ2-3; a possible D gene is TRBD1 (5 bases). The V end lost 6 bases, the J end lost 6 bases, and 16 bases lay between the germline ends. This CDR3 has 14 amino acids. CDR1 is MDHEN and CDR2 is SYDVKM in the germline V gene. The CDR3 spells CASSLLTGADTQYF. Written as DNA, the CDR3 is TGTGCCAGCAGCCTTCTAACAGGAGCCGATACGCAGTATTTT.

This clone has a handful of counts. This chain links TRBV14 with TRBJ1-6, with D possibly TRBD1 on 6 matching bases. Germline CDR1 and CDR2: SGHDN and FVKESK. Deletions cut 4 bases from V and 13 bases from J, with 14 bases between. This CDR3 has 13 residues. This CDR3 is CASSPTGVAPLHF. The CDR3 bases are TGTGCCAGCAGCCCGACAGGAGTTGCGCCCCTCCACTTT.

This chain joins TRBV7-2 and TRBJ1-2, with D possibly matching TRBD1 (5 bases). Looked up from germline, CDR1 is SGHTA and CDR2 is FQGNSA. Trimming shortened V by 0 bases and J by 8 bases, and 13 bases separated the two germline ends. CDR3 length: 14 amino acids. The CDR3 here is CASSLARQGSGYTF. In DNA, the CDR3 is TGTGCCAGCAGCTTAGCAAGGCAGGGCTCAGGCTACACCTTC.

CDR3 in DNA: TGTGCCAGCAGCTTGGTTCGGCAGGGCCACTCCTACGAGCAGTACTTC. This codes for CASSLVRQGHSYEQYF. The chain is built from TRBV5-5 and TRBJ2-7; D is perhaps TRBD1 (5 bases). Germline V lookup: CDR1 SGHKS, CDR2 YYEKEE (reference sequence). V dropped 0 bases and J dropped 0 bases, with 13 bases sitting between them. The CDR3 extends over 16 amino acids.

The rearrangement links TRBV5-6 to TRBJ1-5, with 7 bases aligning to TRBD1. Germline CDR1 reads SGHDT; CDR2 reads YYEEEE. The CDR3 is 17 amino acids. The ends lost 4 bases at V and 11 bases at J; junction bases unmatched: 21. This CDR3 reads CASSPWAAGTVRMTQHF. The CDR3 bases are TGTGCCAGCAGCCCCTGGGCAGCCGGGACAGTGAGGATGACCCAGCATTTT.

The chain employs TRBV19 and TRBJ2-5; D possibly corresponds to TRBD2 (6 bases). Germline-derived CDR1 and CDR2 are LNHDA and SQIVND (reference sequence). Trimming took off 5 bases at V and 4 bases at J, with 17 bases between the two ends. The CDR3 has 15 residues. The CDR3 nucleotides are TGTGCCAGTAGTTCCCGCGGGGCTAGGCGAGAGACCCAGTACTTC. Translated: CASSSRGARRETQYF.

The V gene is TRBV5-1, the J gene TRBJ2-5; no definite D call. Trimming pared 0 bases from V and 5 bases from J, leaving 5 bases between. This CDR3 contains 12 residues. Germline CDR1 is SGHRS and CDR2 is YFSETQ. This chain's CDR3 is CASSLGRETQYF. The CDR3 DNA sequence: TGCGCCAGCAGCTTGGGCAGGGAGACCCAGTACTTC.

A single count supports this clone. The chain employs TRBV5-5 and TRBJ2-7; D ambiguous. CDR3 size: 13 residues. CDR1 is SGHKS and CDR2 is YYEKEE in the germline V gene (reference sequence). Deletions cut 4 bases from V and 2 bases from J, with 10 bases between. Here the CDR3 DNA reads TGTGCCAGCAGCCTACATAGCACCTACGAGCAGTACTTC. Translation gives CASSLHSTYEQYF.

The chain joins TRBV5-4 to TRBJ2-7, with 9 bases matching TRBD2. Germline V gene sequence: CDR1 SGHNT, CDR2 YYREEE (reference sequence). V gave up 0 bases and J gave up 9 bases; unmatched junction bases: 10. This CDR3 comprises 15 residues. The CDR3 DNA is TGTGCCAGCAGCTTGGGACTAGCGGAGACTACGGGGCAGTACTTC. Residues: CASSLGLAETTGQYF.

This chain connects TRBV7-9 to TRBJ1-1; D is undetermined. The V end was cut by 1 base, the J end by 1 base, with 4 bases between. The CDR3 length is 13 residues. CDR1 and CDR2 (germline): SEHNR, FQNEAQ (reference sequence). CDR3 nucleotide sequence: TGTGCCAGCAGCTTAGACAAGAACACTGAAGCTTTCTTT. Translation gives CASSLDKNTEAFF.

This chain links TRBV6-5 with TRBJ2-7; TRBD1 matches 9 bases. J lost 6 bases, V lost 6 bases, and 9 bases had no gene match. CDR1 is MNHEY and CDR2 is SVGAGI in the germline V gene. This CDR3 has 14 residues. The CDR3 loop reads CASRGDRDPLEQYF. The CDR3 region has the DNA TGTGCCAGCAGAGGGGACAGGGATCCTCTCGAGCAGTACTTC.

The chain has TRBV1 and TRBJ1-4; no DNA check was done on the table's D call, TRBD1. TRBV1 is a documented pseudogene. The CDR3 runs to 23 residues. CDR3 region: CTSSQRTGTPDRKKVSTNEKLFF. In nucleotides, the CDR3 is TGCACCAGCAGCCAACGAACCGGGACACCGGACCGAAAAAAAGTCTCAACTAATGAAAAACTGTTTTTT.

J is TRBJ1-1 and V is TRBV6-1; a possible D gene is TRBD1 (6 bases). The germline V gene encodes CDR1 MNHNS and CDR2 SASEGT. V was clipped by 6 bases and J by 4 bases, with 15 bases between them. This CDR3 region has 14 residues. CDR3 amino acids: CASRQGTLGTEAFF. The CDR3 region has the DNA TGTGCCAGCAGACAGGGCACTCTCGGCACTGAAGCTTTCTTT.